Listed below are T cell receptor beta chains from one sample, sequenced in a study of T cells after posttransplantation cyclophosphamide. The repertoire was sequenced with immunoSEQ multiplex PCR; TCRdb's copy has only in-frame clones and lacks some. The sample records tens of thousands of clones, roughly 86% being singletons. Sequencing input: PBMCs. The receptors were sampled from a man younger than 40 with a blood cancer, CMV-positive, and with a related stem cell donor. CDR3s include the opening cysteine and the closing phenylalanine or tryptophan. Fields, in order: CDR3 protein, CDR3 DNA, J gene, D gene, V gene, clone size. A D gene is named only where the DNA matches it firmly. A row's size may be missing; if present it is once, few, many or a size class.

CASSSGQDSREQYF TGCGCCAGCAGCTCCGGACAGGATTCGCGGGAGCAGTACTTC TRBJ2-7 TRBD1 TRBV5-1 .
CASSLIGQGSHEQYF TGTGCCAGCAGCTTAATAGGACAGGGGTCCCACGAGCAGTACTTC TRBJ2-7 TRBD1 TRBV11-3 .
CASSSTGSSYEQYF TGTGCCAGCAGCAGTACAGGGAGCTCCTACGAGCAGTACTTC TRBJ2-7 . TRBV28 .
CASGQGQFF TGTGCCTCGGGCCAGGGGCAGTTCTTC TRBJ2-1 . TRBV7-9 .
CSVSTSGYTDTQYF TGCAGCGTCTCCACTAGCGGGTACACAGATACGCAGTATTTT TRBJ2-3 TRBD2 TRBV29-1 once
CASSDFGTAERGQYF TGTGCCAGCAGTGACTTCGGGACAGCCGAAAGGGGGCAGTACTTC TRBJ2-7 TRBD1 TRBV2 .
CASSPPTLYEQYF TGTGCCAGCTCACCCCCGACTCTCTACGAGCAGTACTTC TRBJ2-7 . TRBV18 .
CASSIADSLSYEQYF TGTGCCAGTAGTATAGCCGACAGCCTCTCCTACGAGCAGTACTTC TRBJ2-7 . TRBV19 .
CAWAGPTNEKLFF TGTGCCTGGGCGGGACCCACTAATGAAAAACTGTTTTTT TRBJ1-4 . TRBV30 .
CASSQGTGANVLTF TGTGCCAGCAGTCAGGGGACCGGGGCCAACGTCCTGACTTTC TRBJ2-6 . TRBV9 once
CASSSGTGAYEQYF TGCGCCAGCAGCTCCGGGACAGGGGCCTACGAGCAGTACTTC TRBJ2-7 TRBD1 TRBV5-1 .
CASTGNTEAFF TGTGCCAGCACAGGGAACACTGAAGCTTTCTTT TRBJ1-1 . TRBV6-5 .
CASSIVSGRAASYNEQFF TGTGCCAGTAGTATAGTTTCCGGGAGAGCGGCCTCCTACAATGAGCAGTTCTTC TRBJ2-1 . TRBV19 .
CASSLSSNTEAFF TGTGCCAGCAGCTTGAGTTCGAACACTGAAGCTTTCTTT TRBJ1-1 . TRBV7-9 .
CASSPGQIWRETQYF TGTGCCAGCAGCCCTGGACAGATCTGGAGAGAGACCCAGTACTTC TRBJ2-5 . TRBV7-8 .
CASSLVLAGPTYEQYF TGTGCCAGCAGCCTCGTTCTAGCGGGCCCAACCTACGAGCAGTACTTC TRBJ2-7 TRBD2 TRBV11-2 .
CASSDLTGGRSYEQYF TGTGCCAGTAGTGATCTAACAGGGGGAAGGTCCTACGAGCAGTACTTC TRBJ2-7 TRBD1 TRBV19 .
CASSLSRGREYGYTF TGTGCCAGCAGCTTAAGCCGGGGTCGGGAATATGGCTACACCTTC TRBJ1-2 . TRBV7-3 .
CASSQGLAAGELFF TGTGCCAGCAGCCAGGGACTAGCGGCCGGGGAGCTGTTTTTT TRBJ2-2 TRBD2 TRBV4-2 .
CASSQHGQEGETQYF TGTGCCAGCAGCCAACATGGACAGGAGGGGGAGACCCAGTACTTC TRBJ2-5 . TRBV14 .
CASSFTGVKETQYF TGTGCCAGCAGCTTTACCGGGGTTAAAGAGACCCAGTACTTC TRBJ2-5 . TRBV5-4 .
CASSSLVSYEQYF TGTGCCAGTAGTAGTCTAGTAAGCTACGAGCAGTACTTC TRBJ2-7 . TRBV19 .
CASRGTGLAVNEQFF TGTGCCAGCAGGGGAACGGGACTAGCGGTCAATGAGCAGTTCTTC TRBJ2-1 TRBD2 TRBV7-2 .
CASSHGGTPEYF TGTGCCAGCAGCCACGGCGGGACCCCGGAGTATTTT TRBJ2-3 . TRBV7-8 .
CASSHARGGTEAFF TGTGCCAGCAGCCACGCTCGGGGGGGCACTGAAGCTTTCTTT TRBJ1-1 . TRBV7-2 .
CAWSGEGRLANYGYTF TGTGCCTGGAGTGGTGAAGGGAGATTAGCTAACTATGGCTACACCTTC TRBJ1-2 . TRBV30 .
CASSRGTVYEQYF TGTGCCAGCAGCCGGGGGACAGTCTATGAGCAGTACTTC TRBJ2-7 . TRBV5-8 .
CASSSQGAIVAFF TGTGCCAGCAGTTCACAGGGGGCTATAGTGGCTTTCTTT TRBJ1-1 TRBD1 TRBV28 .
CASSYDPSSYNEQFF TGCGCCAGCAGCTACGATCCGAGCTCCTACAATGAGCAGTTCTTC TRBJ2-1 . TRBV5-1 .
CASSDRNPLAGGIQYF TGTGCCAGCAGTGATCGAAATCCCCTAGCGGGAGGGATTCAGTACTTC TRBJ2-4 TRBD2 TRBV2 once
CASSLAPSETQYF TGTGCCAGCAGTTTGGCCCCCTCAGAGACCCAGTACTTC TRBJ2-5 . TRBV27 .
CASSYSSTVSSYEQYF TGTGCCAGCAGTTACTCGTCTACAGTAAGTTCCTACGAGCAGTACTTC TRBJ2-7 . TRBV6-5 .
CASSRAASGQGPVTQYF TGTGCCAGTAGTAGAGCTGCATCGGGACAGGGACCGGTTACGCAGTATTTT TRBJ2-3 TRBD1 TRBV19 .
CASSSGLARYNEQFF TGTGCCAGCAGCTCAGGACTAGCGCGTTACAATGAGCAGTTCTTC TRBJ2-1 TRBD2 TRBV7-7 .
CASSHLPGQSTNEKLFF TGCGCCAGCAGCCACCTCCCGGGACAGTCAACTAATGAAAAACTGTTTTTT TRBJ1-4 TRBD1 TRBV4-1 .
CATSRDRSGSSGNTIYF TGTGCCACCAGCAGAGATCGGTCGGGAAGCTCTGGAAACACCATATATTTT TRBJ1-3 . TRBV15 .
CASSPALAGGYNEQFF TGTGCCAGCTCACCAGCCCTAGCGGGAGGATACAATGAGCAGTTCTTC TRBJ2-1 TRBD2 TRBV18 .